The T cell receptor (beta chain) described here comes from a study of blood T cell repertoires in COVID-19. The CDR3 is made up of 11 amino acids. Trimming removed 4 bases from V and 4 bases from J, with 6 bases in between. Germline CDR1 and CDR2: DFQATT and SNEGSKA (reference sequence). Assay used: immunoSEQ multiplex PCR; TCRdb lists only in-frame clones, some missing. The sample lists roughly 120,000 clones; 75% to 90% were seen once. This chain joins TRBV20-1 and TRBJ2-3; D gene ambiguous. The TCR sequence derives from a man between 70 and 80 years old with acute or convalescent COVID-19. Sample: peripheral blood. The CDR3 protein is CSAKAPDTQYF. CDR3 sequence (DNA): TGCAGTGCTAAAGCACCAGATACGCAGTATTTT.